Shown below are 27 T cell receptor beta chains from a single sample sequenced in a study of identical twins. TCRdb processed the 5' RACE reads anew with MiXCR; each CDR3 protein has one entry. Of approximately 590,000 distinct CDR3 sequences listed, roughly 9.5% are singletons. These sequences were also reported in another study, on yellow fever vaccine responses in identical twins.

Specimen: PBMCs. These receptors were collected from a woman in her late teens or twenties in good health.

The chain carries TRBV3-1 and TRBJ2-7; D gene unclear. The CDR3 consists of 13 residues. The V and J ends lost 3 bases and 7 bases respectively, with 13 bases between them. The germline V gene has CDR1 LGHDT and CDR2 YNNKEL (reference sequence). CDR3 sequence (DNA): TGTGCCAGCAGCCACCTGGGCGGTAGGGAGCAGTACTTC. Its protein product is CASSHLGGREQYF.

This clonotype occurred a few times. J is TRBJ2-5 and V is TRBV15; the D gene is possibly TRBD2 (6 bases). The germline gives CDR1 LNHNV, CDR2 YYDKDF (reference sequence). The ends were cut back, 0 bases at V and 2 bases at J, with 10 bases in the middle. The CDR3 is 15 residues long. CDR3 in amino acids: CATSRDLGGQETQYF. CDR3 nucleotide sequence: TGTGCCACCAGCAGAGATCTTGGAGGGCAAGAGACCCAGTACTTC.

This clonotype has at least ten counts. This sequence joins TRBV12-3 or TRBV12-4 and TRBJ1-1; 9 positions agree with TRBD1. The CDR3 runs to 15 residues. V was pared by 6 bases and J by 5 bases, with 10 bases of the junction left unmatched. In DNA form, the CDR3 reads TGTGCCAGCAGAATTACCGGGACAGGGAAAACTGAAGCTTTCTTT. This translates into CASRITGTGKTEAFF.

This clonotype turned up a few times. The rearrangement links TRBV20-1 to TRBJ2-7, with TRBD1 identical over 7 bases. This CDR3 has 15 residues. CDR1 and CDR2 (germline): DFQATT, SNEGSKA (reference sequence). Trimming removed 0 bases from V and 3 bases from J; junction bases left unmatched: 8. The CDR3 spells CSARDQGQGVYEQYF. For the CDR3, the DNA is TGCAGTGCTAGAGATCAGGGCCAGGGGGTCTACGAGCAGTACTTC.

The table lists this clonotype with many counts. The V gene is TRBV3-1, the J gene TRBJ2-1; 7 positions agree with TRBD2. There are 17 residues in the CDR3. CDR1 is LGHDT and CDR2 is YNNKEL in the germline V gene (reference sequence). J was trimmed by 5 bases and V by 1 base; bases with no gene match: 11. CDR3 protein: CASSQVGGTTAHNEQFF. The DNA for the CDR3 is TGTGCCAGCAGCCAAGTAGGTGGGACTACCGCCCACAATGAGCAGTTCTTC.

This clonotype was counted only a few times. The genes are TRBV12-3 or TRBV12-4 and TRBJ1-4; TRBD1 might be the D (6 bases). V lost 7 bases and J lost 8, with 17 bases in between. The CDR3 extends over 14 amino acids. CDR3 residues: CASNIGGTGEKLFF. As DNA, the CDR3 is TGTGCCAGCAATATCGGGGGCACGGGGGAAAAACTGTTTTTT.

This clonotype has a handful of counts. The chain links TRBV29-1 to TRBJ2-7, with 9 bases identical to TRBD1. Germline lookup yields CDR1 SQVTM and CDR2 ANQGSEA. Unmatched junction bases numbered 6, after V lost 0 bases and J lost 3 bases. The length of the CDR3 is 15 residues. The CDR3 sequence is CSVEDQDRGRYEQYF. The CDR3 DNA follows: TGCAGCGTTGAAGATCAGGACAGGGGTCGCTACGAGCAGTACTTC.

This clonotype has just a few counts. The chain carries TRBV29-1 and TRBJ2-1; a possible D gene is TRBD1 (6 bases). V lost 4 bases and J lost 0, with 16 bases in between. CDR1 SQVTM and CDR2 ANQGSEA come from the germline V gene. The CDR3 contains 16 residues. CDR3 in amino acids: CSVAGPGESSYNEQFF. For the CDR3, the DNA is TGCAGCGTTGCGGGGCCAGGGGAAAGCTCCTACAATGAGCAGTTCTTC.

This clonotype was detected only a few times. This chain joins TRBV28 and TRBJ2-7; D ambiguous. Germline V gives CDR1 MDHEN, CDR2 SYDVKM. CDR3 length equals 12 residues. The V end was cut by 4 bases, the J end by 7 bases, with 11 bases between. The CDR3 DNA reads as TGTGCCAGCAGTTCGGCCCCGGTGGAGCAGTACTTC. Translated, it gives CASSSAPVEQYF.

This chain connects TRBV7-9 to TRBJ1-4, with D possibly being TRBD1 (6 bases). Germline CDR1 is SEHNR and CDR2 is FQNEAQ (reference sequence). CDR3 size: 15 residues. V was clipped by 2 bases and J by 11 bases, with 18 bases between them. The CDR3 DNA reads as TGTGCCAGCAGCTTAAGGGAGGGGGAGAAAGAGAAACTGTTTTTT. This translates into CASSLREGEKEKLFF.

This clonotype came up many times. This rearrangement joins TRBV5-1 to TRBJ2-5, with unresolved D. Looked up from germline, CDR1 is SGHRS and CDR2 is YFSETQ. V lost 0 bases, J lost 7 bases, and 16 bases lay in between. The CDR3 sequence is 15 residues long. The CDR3 nucleotides read TGCGCCAGCAGCTTGGAGGCAGGCCTTGTGGGGACCCAGTACTTC. Protein product: CASSLEAGLVGTQYF. Full variable domain (remainder filled in from reference TRBV5-1 and TRBJ2-5): KAGVTQTPRYLIKTRGQQVTLSCSPISGHRSVSWYQQTPGQGLQFLFEYFSETQRNKGNFPGRFSGRQFSNSRSEMNVSTLELGDSALYLCASSLEAGLVGTQYFGPGTRLLVL.

The chain uses TRBV20-1 and TRBJ2-7, with no clear D. V lost 3 bases and J 0 bases, leaving 12 bases between the germline ends. Looked up from germline, CDR1 is DFQATT and CDR2 is SNEGSKA (reference sequence). The CDR3 totals 14 residues. The DNA for the CDR3 is TGCAGTGCTAGTGTCAGCCAGAGCTCCTACGAGCAGTACTTC. Amino acid sequence: CSASVSQSSYEQYF.

This clonotype was counted ten times or more. This chain uses TRBV29-1 with TRBJ2-1; the D gene is possibly TRBD1 (6 bases). This CDR3 region has 15 residues. Trimming took 7 bases from V and 2 from J, leaving 18 bases between them. Germline V CDR1 and CDR2: SQVTM, ANQGSEA. DNA of the CDR3: TGCAGCGCCAACGAACCGGGACAAGCCTACAATGAGCAGTTCTTC. Encoded protein: CSANEPGQAYNEQFF.

This clonotype was recorded many times. The chain is built from TRBV12-3 or TRBV12-4 and TRBJ2-5; D not resolved. Trimming stripped 6 bases from V and 1 base from J, with 9 bases between. The CDR3 is made up of 13 amino acids. The CDR3 region has the DNA TGTGCCAGCAGCTCCTCGGGCCAAGAGACCCAGTACTTC. This translates into CASSSSGQETQYF.

This chain links TRBV7-9 with TRBJ1-3; 7 bases fit TRBD1. The ends lost 4 bases at V and 3 bases at J; junction bases unmatched: 6. Germline lookup yields CDR1 SEHNR and CDR2 FQNEAQ (reference sequence). The CDR3 runs to 15 residues. The DNA for the CDR3 is TGTGCCAGCAGCTCCGACAGGGTTGGTGGAAACACCATATATTTT. Amino acid sequence: CASSSDRVGGNTIYF.

There are a few counts of this clonotype. The rearrangement joins TRBV25-1 to TRBJ2-1, with 7 bases aligning to TRBD2. The CDR3 loop spans 13 amino acids. The ends lost 8 bases at V and 2 bases at J; junction bases unmatched: 3. Germline loops: CDR1 MGHDK, CDR2 SYGVNS. The CDR3 sequence is CASLGLAYNEQFF. Here the CDR3 DNA reads TGTGCCAGCCTCGGACTAGCCTACAATGAGCAGTTCTTC.

This clonotype has only a few counts. The V call is TRBV20-1, the J call TRBJ2-4; D call uncertain. The CDR3 covers 14 residues. Looked up from germline, CDR1 is DFQATT and CDR2 is SNEGSKA (reference sequence). V gave up 0 bases and J gave up 1 base, with 7 bases separating them. This CDR3 is CSARDPGAKNIQYF. The CDR3 DNA reads as TGCAGTGCTAGAGATCCGGGCGCCAAAAACATTCAGTACTTC.

This clonotype was observed a few times. J is TRBJ2-5 and V is TRBV7-8; D not resolved. This CDR3 region has 14 residues. Germline V CDR1 and CDR2: SGHVS, FQNEAQ. V was cut by 5 bases and J by 9 bases, with 19 bases left in between. The CDR3 nucleotides read TGTGCCAGCAGCGCCACATTGGTGTACATGCCCCAGTACTTC. Its translation is CASSATLVYMPQYF.

This clonotype showed up many times. The chain joins TRBV20-1 to TRBJ1-4, with 10 nucleotides matching TRBD1. The V gene's germline CDR1 is DFQATT and CDR2 SNEGSKA (reference sequence). V was pared by 6 bases and J by 8 bases, with 6 bases of the junction left unmatched. The CDR3 extends over 13 amino acids. CDR3 sequence reads: CSANDRGREKLFF. CDR3 nucleotides: TGCAGTGCAAACGACAGGGGGCGGGAAAAACTGTTTTTT.

This clonotype was seen repeatedly, ten times or more. The chain combines TRBV5-1 with TRBJ2-3; 7 nucleotides align to TRBD1. The germline V gene encodes CDR1 SGHRS and CDR2 YFSETQ. J lost 4 bases, V lost 3 bases, and 5 bases had no gene match. The CDR3 runs to 14 residues. The CDR3 bases are TGCGCCAGCAGCTCCGGACAGGCGGCAGATACGCAGTATTTT. As protein: CASSSGQAADTQYF.

This clonotype was observed many times. This chain connects TRBV28 to TRBJ2-1; 12 bases map to TRBD1. Germline V gene sequence: CDR1 MDHEN, CDR2 SYDVKM. The CDR3 loop spans 16 amino acids. The J segment lost 7 bases and the V segment lost 5 bases, leaving 9 bases of the junction unmatched. CDR3 sequence reads: CASSPRGTGGENEQFF. CDR3 coding DNA: TGTGCCAGCAGTCCAAGGGGGACAGGGGGCGAGAATGAGCAGTTCTTC.

This clonotype was observed a few times. The chain is built from TRBV28 and TRBJ1-6, with D tentatively TRBD1 (5 bases). Trimming cost V 3 bases and J 9 bases, with 15 bases left between them. Looked up from germline, CDR1 is MDHEN and CDR2 is SYDVKM. The CDR3 runs to 15 residues. The CDR3 is CASSFEDRGVSPLHF. For the CDR3, the DNA is TGTGCCAGCAGTTTTGAGGACCGGGGGGTTTCACCCCTCCACTTT.

The V and J genes are TRBV10-3 and TRBJ2-1; D gene unclear. Germline V lookup: CDR1 ENHRY, CDR2 SYGVKD. The CDR3 has 11 amino acids. V lost 6 bases to trimming and J lost 8 bases, with 8 bases between them. In nucleotides, the CDR3 is TGTGCCATCAGGACTGGGGATGAGCAGTTCTTC. Translated: CAIRTGDEQFF.

At least ten counts were recorded for this clonotype. The CDR3 protein is CAIGPGGRNTEAFF. CDR3 nucleotides: TGTGCCATCGGGCCCGGGGGAAGGAACACTGAAGCTTTCTTT. This chain links TRBV10-3 with TRBJ1-1; a possible D gene is TRBD1 (5 bases). Germline V gene lookup returns CDR1 ENHRY and CDR2 SYGVKD. The CDR3 extends over 14 amino acids. V lost 8 bases to trimming and J lost 1 base, with 14 bases between them.

This clonotype was picked up many times. The chain combines TRBV12-3 or TRBV12-4 with TRBJ2-5, with D perhaps assigned TRBD1 or TRBD2 (5 bases each). There are 14 residues in the CDR3. V was cut by 6 bases and J by 5 bases, with 16 bases left in between. The CDR3 region has the DNA TGTGCCAGCAGCCGACAGAGGGGTGGGGAGACCCAGTACTTC. Its protein product is CASSRQRGGETQYF.

Many counts were recorded for this clonotype. The rearrangement links TRBV4-1 to TRBJ2-5; 9 nucleotides match TRBD2. Germline-derived CDR1 and CDR2 are MGHRA and YSYEKL. The CDR3 runs to 16 residues. Losses at the gene ends were 5 bases for V and 5 bases for J; bases not matched to a gene: 12. In DNA form, the CDR3 reads TGCGCCAGCAGCGCAAGGGCCAGCGGGAGGAAGGAGACCCAGTACTTC. This translates into CASSARASGRKETQYF.

This clonotype has ten or more counts. The chain uses TRBV6-2 or TRBV6-3 and TRBJ1-1; D perhaps matches TRBD1 (6 bases). Per germline, CDR1 MNHEY and CDR2 SVGEGT. With 8 bases removed from V and 1 base from J, the gap between germline ends came to 11 bases. The CDR3 is 13 residues long. Here the CDR3 DNA reads TGTGCCAGCTCCGGGACACGGAACACTGAAGCTTTCTTT. This translates into CASSGTRNTEAFF.